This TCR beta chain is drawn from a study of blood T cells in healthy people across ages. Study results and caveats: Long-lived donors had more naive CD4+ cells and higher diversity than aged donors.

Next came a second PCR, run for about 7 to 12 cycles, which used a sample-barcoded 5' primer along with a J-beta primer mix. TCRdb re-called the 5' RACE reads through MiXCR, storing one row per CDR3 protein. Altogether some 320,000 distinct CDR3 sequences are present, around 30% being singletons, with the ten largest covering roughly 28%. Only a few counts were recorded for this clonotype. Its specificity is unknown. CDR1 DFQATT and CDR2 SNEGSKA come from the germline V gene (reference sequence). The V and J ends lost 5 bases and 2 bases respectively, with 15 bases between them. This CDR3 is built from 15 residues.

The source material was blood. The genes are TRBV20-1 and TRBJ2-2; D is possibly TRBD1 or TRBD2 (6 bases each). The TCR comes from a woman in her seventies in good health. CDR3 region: CSAQPTGANTGELFF. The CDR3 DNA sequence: TGCAGTGCTCAACCCACGGGGGCAAACACCGGGGAGCTGTTTTTT.